The 24 T cell receptor beta chains in this list originate from one sample, sequenced in a study of T cells in Graves' hyperthyroidism and ophthalmopathy. There were TCR beta CDR3 regions amplified from RNA transcripts. First-round RT-PCR of the TCR CDR3 relied on the HTBI primer set. TCRdb analysed the multiplex PCR reads with MiXCR anew, one entry per CDR3 protein. This repertoire shows 600,000 to 750,000 distinct CDR3 sequences, 15% to 20% found once; its top ten account for 15%. Specimen: blood. These receptor sequences come from a man aged 50 to 60 with Graves' hyperthyroidism.

Many counts were recorded for this clonotype. V usage is TRBV7-6 and J usage is TRBJ2-1; 10 positions match TRBD2. V was clipped by 0 bases and J by 3 bases; unmatched bases: 2. Germline values: CDR1 SGHVS, CDR2 FNYEAQ. This CDR3 is 16 amino acids long. The CDR3 protein is CASSLARLAGYNEQFF. The CDR3 DNA is TGTGCCAGCAGCTTAGCGAGACTAGCGGGCTACAATGAGCAGTTCTTC.

This clonotype was found many times. The chain couples TRBV5-5 to TRBJ2-3, with D perhaps TRBD2 (6 bases). This CDR3 has 16 residues. CDR1 is SGHKS, CDR2 YYEKEE, per germline (reference sequence). Trimming removed 2 bases from V and 2 bases from J, with 15 bases in between. The CDR3, as DNA: TGTGCCAGCAGCTTCTTTCCTAGCGACACCACAGATACGCAGTATTTT. It translates to CASSFFPSDTTDTQYF.

About this clonotype: A read error may explain this, as a much larger clone is one base away. The rearrangement links TRBV5-1 to TRBJ1-3; perhaps TRBD1 as D (5 bases). Looked up from germline, CDR1 is SGHRS and CDR2 is YFSETQ. This CDR3 has 13 residues. V was clipped by 1 base and J by 9 bases, with 11 bases between them. CDR3 sequence reads: CASSLWGSGTIYF. The CDR3 coding sequence is TGCGCCAGCAGCTTGTGGGGGTCGGGCACCATATATTTT. Using reference TRBV5-1 and TRBJ1-3 for the parts outside the CDR3, the full variable domain is KAGVTQTPRYLIKTRGQQVTLSCSPISGHRSVSWYQQTPGQGLQFLFEYFSETQRNKGNFPGRFSGRQFSNSRSEMNVSTLELGDSALYLCASSLWGSGTIYFGEGSWLTVV.

Here the CDR3 DNA reads TGCGCCAGCAGCCAAAGATCTGGGCCTTATAGCAATCAGCCCCAGCATTTT. It specifies CASSQRSGPYSNQPQHF. V is TRBV4-1 and J is TRBJ1-5; D is ambiguous. Germline CDR1 reads MGHRA; CDR2 reads YSYEKL. Trimming removed 2 bases at V and 0 bases at J, with 14 bases between. This CDR3 has 17 residues.

This clonotype was found many times. V is TRBV18 and J is TRBJ2-5; no definite D call. The germline V and J ends were trimmed by 3 bases and 1 base, with 9 bases remaining between them. The CDR3 is made up of 14 amino acids. From germline, CDR1 is KGHSH and CDR2 LQKENI. CDR3 nucleotides: TGTGCCAGCTCACCCGGCGCAGGCCAAGAGACCCAGTACTTC. Residues: CASSPGAGQETQYF.

For the CDR3, the DNA is TGTGCCAGCAGTGAAACAGCGGGAGGGCCCCAGCATTTT. It is translated as CASSETAGGPQHF. The chain is built from TRBV2 and TRBJ1-5; D is ambiguous. V lost 2 bases and J lost 9, with 11 bases in between. This CDR3 comprises 13 residues. CDR1 SNHLY and CDR2 FYNNEI come from the germline V gene.

This clonotype has a count of ten or more. CDR3 amino acids: CASSQGVAEAFF. DNA of the CDR3: TGTGCCAGCAGCCAAGGGGTTGCTGAAGCTTTCTTT. The J gene is TRBJ1-1, the V gene TRBV3-1; D gene uncertain. Germline V CDR1 and CDR2: LGHDT, YNNKEL (reference sequence). This CDR3 region has 12 residues. V was shortened by 1 base and J by 6 bases, with 6 bases between the two germline ends.

The rearrangement joins TRBV7-9 to TRBJ1-2; 8 bases align to TRBD1. V trimming: 6 bases; J trimming: 5 bases; junction bases outside the gene matches: 11. The CDR3 is 15 residues long. Germline V lookup: CDR1 SEHNR, CDR2 FQNEAQ (reference sequence). CDR3 loop: CASREGTGPSYGYTF. CDR3 nucleotide sequence: TGTGCCAGCAGAGAAGGGACAGGCCCTAGTTATGGCTACACCTTC.

This clonotype has ten or more counts. The chain has TRBV2 and TRBJ2-7; 9 nucleotides align to TRBD2. Germline-derived CDR1 and CDR2 are SNHLY and FYNNEI. The CDR3 loop spans 16 amino acids. V was clipped by 6 bases and J by 4 bases; unmatched bases: 13. The CDR3 bases are TGTGCCAGCAGGGGGTTTGGAGCGGGAGGTCCGTACGAGCAGTACTTC. It encodes CASRGFGAGGPYEQYF.

The table lists this clonotype with many counts. J is TRBJ2-7 and V is TRBV11-2; possibly TRBD1 for D (6 bases). With 5 bases removed from V and 4 bases from J, the gap between germline ends came to 18 bases. Germline CDR1 and CDR2: SGHAT and FQNNGV. The CDR3 spans 15 residues. The CDR3 is CASSQLQGPSYEQYF. CDR3 coding DNA: TGTGCCAGCAGCCAATTACAGGGTCCCTCGTACGAGCAGTACTTC.

This clonotype appeared many times. This chain connects TRBV28 to TRBJ1-5; D possibly corresponds to TRBD1 (5 bases). From germline, CDR1 is MDHEN and CDR2 SYDVKM. Trimming left V 4 bases short and J 3 bases short, with 10 bases between. CDR3 length: 14 amino acids. The CDR3 reads CASSSARANQPQHF. CDR3 nucleotides: TGTGCCAGCAGTTCCGCCAGGGCCAATCAGCCCCAGCATTTT. The full variable domain, rest sourced from reference TRBV28 and TRBJ1-5, is DVKVTQSSRYLVKRTGEKVFLECVQDMDHENMFWYRQDPGLGLRLIYFSYDVKMKEKGDIPEGYSVSREKKERFSLILESASTNQTSMYLCASSSARANQPQHFGDGTRLSIL.

This clonotype was observed many times. This chain connects TRBV5-1 to TRBJ2-7, with D unresolved. The CDR3 is 12 amino acids. Germline-derived CDR1 and CDR2 are SGHRS and YFSETQ. Trimming removed 0 bases from V and 5 bases from J, with 6 bases in between. The CDR3 DNA reads TGCGCCAGCAGCTTGGTTCCCGACGAGCAGTACTTC. Translating it yields CASSLVPDEQYF.

This clonotype turned up a few times. The V and J genes are TRBV7-9 and TRBJ2-5; D possibly uses TRBD1 or TRBD2 (6 bases each). The CDR3 has 14 amino acids. Germline V gene sequence: CDR1 SEHNR, CDR2 FQNEAQ (reference sequence). The germline V and J ends were trimmed by 1 base and 5 bases, with 11 bases remaining between them. The CDR3 DNA sequence: TGTGCCAGCAGCTTAGTGACAGGAGGGGAGACCCAGTACTTC. Translation: CASSLVTGGETQYF.

In this sample, this clonotype turned up many times. This sequence joins TRBV3-1 and TRBJ2-1; D is ambiguous. The CDR3 spans 14 residues. CDR1 and CDR2 (germline): LGHDT, YNNKEL (reference sequence). Trimming removed 0 bases at V and 7 bases at J, with 10 bases between. Here the CDR3 reads CASSQDGESNEQFF. The CDR3 nucleotides are TGTGCCAGCAGCCAAGATGGAGAATCAAATGAGCAGTTCTTC.

This clonotype was picked up a small number of times. The chain has TRBV6-5 and TRBJ2-2; 8 bases are a match to TRBD1. The length of the CDR3 is 15 residues. CDR1 is MNHEY, CDR2 SVGAGI, per germline. The V gene end was trimmed by 2 bases and the J gene end by 5 bases; junction bases not matched to a gene: 4. The chain's CDR3 is CASSYGQGATGELFF. CDR3 DNA sequence: TGTGCCAGCAGTTACGGACAGGGTGCGACCGGGGAGCTGTTTTTT.

This clonotype has at least ten counts. V and J are TRBV24-1 and TRBJ2-2; D gene ambiguous. V was shortened by 7 bases and J by 4 bases, with 9 bases between the two germline ends. The CDR3 length is 13 residues. CDR1 is KGHDR and CDR2 is SFDVKD in the germline V gene. CDR3 in amino acids: CATRLGITGELFF. DNA for the CDR3: TGTGCCACCAGATTAGGGATCACCGGGGAGCTGTTTTTT.

This clonotype was found once. The chain combines TRBV2 with TRBJ1-3; 8 positions agree with TRBD1. This CDR3 is built from 16 residues. V was pared by 4 bases and J by 4 bases, with 9 bases of the junction left unmatched. Per germline, CDR1 SNHLY and CDR2 FYNNEI. The CDR3 loop reads CASSAGQGAGGNTIYF. In DNA, the CDR3 is TGTGCCAGCAGTGCGGGGCAGGGGGCTGGGGGAAACACCATATATTTT.

This clonotype was seen ten or more times. The chain couples TRBV11-2 to TRBJ2-2, with 10 bases identical to TRBD2. This CDR3 region has 16 residues. V lost 1 base and J lost 5; bases outside the gene matches: 4. Germline V gene lookup returns CDR1 SGHAT and CDR2 FQNNGV. This CDR3 reads CASSLVASGRTGELFF. The CDR3 coding sequence is TGTGCCAGCAGCTTAGTCGCTAGCGGGAGAACCGGGGAGCTGTTTTTT.

There are many counts of this clonotype. V gene TRBV11-2 combines with J gene TRBJ2-7, with D possibly being TRBD1 (6 bases). Looked up from germline, CDR1 is SGHAT and CDR2 is FQNNGV. Trimming took 0 bases from V and 1 from J, leaving 7 bases between them. The CDR3 loop spans 14 amino acids. The CDR3 sequence is CASSLDQGSYEQYF. The CDR3 nucleotides are TGTGCCAGCAGCTTAGATCAGGGGTCCTACGAGCAGTACTTC.

This chain links TRBV9 with TRBJ2-7, with 10 positions matching TRBD1. There are 14 residues in the CDR3. The V and J ends lost 4 bases and 2 bases, in that order; junction bases with no gene match: 3. Germline V gene sequence: CDR1 SGDLS, CDR2 YYNGEE. The CDR3, as DNA: TGTGCCAGCAGCAAGGGACAGGGGCCCTACGAGCAGTACTTC. Amino acid sequence: CASSKGQGPYEQYF.

Many counts were recorded for this clonotype. The chain carries TRBV24-1 and TRBJ2-7; 9 bases map to TRBD1. The CDR3 sequence is 16 residues long. Unmatched junction bases numbered 9, after V lost 3 bases and J lost 4 bases. CDR1 is KGHDR, CDR2 SFDVKD, per germline. In nucleotides, the CDR3 is TGTGCCACCAGTGATCCTGGACAGGGGCTTTCGTACGAGCAGTACTTC. This translates into CATSDPGQGLSYEQYF.

The V and J genes are TRBV20-1 and TRBJ2-1; 13 nucleotides line up with TRBD2. V was clipped by 6 bases and J by 9 bases; unmatched bases: 20. The length of the CDR3 is 18 residues. The germline V gene has CDR1 DFQATT and CDR2 SNEGSKA (reference sequence). CDR3 DNA sequence: TGCAGTGCGGCGGGACTAGCGGGAAACACCCTGGAGGTTTTTGAGCAGTTCTTC. Translated, it gives CSAAGLAGNTLEVFEQFF.

This clonotype was recorded a few times. V is TRBV6-1 and J is TRBJ2-7; TRBD1 matches at 7 bases. This CDR3 is 14 amino acids long. Germline loops: CDR1 MNHNS, CDR2 SASEGT. V trimming: 6 bases; J trimming: 0 bases; junction bases outside the gene matches: 5. CDR3 sequence reads: CASRRDSSSYEQYF. In nucleotides, the CDR3 is TGTGCCAGCAGGAGGGACAGCAGCTCCTACGAGCAGTACTTC.

The chain employs TRBV5-6 and TRBJ1-5; D ambiguous. There are 16 residues in the CDR3. Germline lookup yields CDR1 SGHDT and CDR2 YYEEEE. Trimming took 5 bases from V and 0 from J, leaving 15 bases between them. CDR3 nucleotide sequence: TGTGCCAGCAGTTCAGACGGGCCCTATAGCAATCAGCCCCAGCATTTT. Translated, it gives CASSSDGPYSNQPQHF.